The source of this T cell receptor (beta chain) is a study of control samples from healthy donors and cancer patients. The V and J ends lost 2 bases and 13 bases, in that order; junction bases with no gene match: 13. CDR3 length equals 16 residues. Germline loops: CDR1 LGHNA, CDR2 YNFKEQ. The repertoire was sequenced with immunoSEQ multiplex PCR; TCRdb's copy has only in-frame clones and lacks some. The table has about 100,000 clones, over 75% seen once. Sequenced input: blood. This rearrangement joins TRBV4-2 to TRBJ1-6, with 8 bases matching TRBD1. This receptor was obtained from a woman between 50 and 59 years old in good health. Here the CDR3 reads CASSQNAGGQNSPLHF. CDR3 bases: TGTGCCAGCAGCCAAAACGCAGGGGGCCAGAACAGTCCCCTCCACTTT.